Presented here are 18 T cell receptor beta chains from one specimen sequenced in a study of blood T cell repertoires in COVID-19. Clones were sequenced by immunoSEQ multiplex PCR, and TCRdb holds only the in-frame ones, with some missing. The sample includes some 320,000 clones, roughly 90% of them seen just once. Sequenced sample: PBMCs or T cells enriched from blood (not recorded which). These receptors were collected from a man in his sixties who had recovered from COVID-19.

The V and J genes are TRBV4-1 and TRBJ1-2, with TRBD1 as a possible D gene (6 bases). V gave up 1 base and J gave up 5 bases, with 20 bases separating them. In germline, CDR1 is MGHRA, CDR2 YSYEKL. The CDR3 is 17 amino acids. The CDR3 loop is CASSQVLLAGGSYGYTF. The CDR3 DNA follows: TGCGCCAGCAGCCAAGTGCTATTGGCGGGGGGCTCATATGGCTACACCTTC.

The rearrangement uses TRBV12-3 or TRBV12-4 and TRBJ1-6, with unresolved D. Deletions cut 6 bases from V and 7 bases from J, with 10 bases between. CDR3 length equals 13 residues. The CDR3 region has the DNA TGTGCCAGCAGCCGAGATCGGAATTCACCCCTCCACTTT. As protein: CASSRDRNSPLHF.

The chain carries TRBV12-3 or TRBV12-4 and TRBJ2-1; TRBD1 agrees at 7 bases. The CDR3 has 13 amino acids. V shed 2 bases and J 7 bases; nucleotides not matched to a gene: 2. CDR3 loop: CASSLLQGNEQFF. DNA for the CDR3: TGTGCCAGCAGTTTATTACAGGGGAATGAGCAGTTCTTC.

About this clone: One end of the junction fails to match germline, which may point to a read error. The chain employs TRBV7-7 and TRBJ2-1, with 7 bases identical to TRBD2. The germline CDR1 and CDR2 sequences are SSHAT and FNYEAQ (reference sequence). The CDR3 contains 13 residues. The CDR3 spells CASSLGGVNEQFF. CDR3 DNA sequence: TGTGCTAGCAGCTTGGGAGGGGTCAATGAGCAGTTCTTC.

The chain is built from TRBV7-8 and TRBJ2-1, with 10 bases matching TRBD2. CDR3 length equals 15 residues. Germline V gene sequence: CDR1 SGHVS, CDR2 FQNEAQ. Trimming removed 6 bases from V and 7 bases from J; junction bases left unmatched: 9. In DNA, the CDR3 is TGTGCCAGCAGTGGGGGTCTAGCGGGAGTGAATGAGCAGTTCTTC. Translating it yields CASSGGLAGVNEQFF.

This chain connects TRBV30 to TRBJ2-7, with D possibly being TRBD2 (6 bases). V was shortened by 2 bases and J by 2 bases, with 16 bases between the two germline ends. Germline V gene lookup returns CDR1 GTSNPN and CDR2 SVGIG (reference sequence). The CDR3 is 15 amino acids. DNA of the CDR3: TGTGCCTGGAGTAGAAGAGGGACTTTTACCTACGAGCAGTACTTC. Its translation: CAWSRRGTFTYEQYF.

The rearrangement joins TRBV7-6 to TRBJ2-2; 10 bases are shared with TRBD1. This CDR3 has 16 residues. V lost 5 bases, J lost 4 bases, and 7 bases stayed unmatched. Germline V gene sequence: CDR1 SGHVS, CDR2 FNYEAQ. CDR3 in amino acids: CASSKETGGITGELFF. The DNA for the CDR3 is TGTGCCAGCAGCAAAGAGACAGGGGGCATCACCGGGGAGCTGTTTTTT.

The V call is TRBV24-1, the J call TRBJ2-5; D is uncertain. This CDR3 region has 13 residues. The germline V gene has CDR1 KGHDR and CDR2 SFDVKD. V was trimmed by 5 bases and J by 1 base, leaving 7 bases between them. The chain's CDR3 is CATSASSQETQYF. For the CDR3, the DNA is TGTGCCACCAGTGCTTCGAGCCAAGAGACCCAGTACTTC.

V usage is TRBV27 and J usage is TRBJ1-1, with D perhaps matching TRBD1 (5 bases). This CDR3 is 14 amino acids long. Germline V gene lookup returns CDR1 MNHEY and CDR2 SMNVEV (reference sequence). Trimming stripped 2 bases from V and 2 bases from J, with 9 bases between. CDR3 in DNA: TGTGCCAGCAGTTTACAGGGCAGCAACACTGAAGCTTTCTTT. It specifies CASSLQGSNTEAFF.

The genes are TRBV6-5 and TRBJ1-4; D possibly corresponds to TRBD1 (5 bases). The CDR3 extends over 14 amino acids. Germline V gene sequence: CDR1 MNHEY, CDR2 SVGAGI. V dropped 5 bases and J dropped 8 bases, with 15 bases sitting between them. CDR3 region: CASSRGPAREKLFF. As DNA, the CDR3 is TGTGCCAGCAGTAGGGGCCCAGCTCGGGAAAAACTGTTTTTT.

CDR3 sequence (DNA): TGTGCCAGCAGCTCCCCGAGGACATTACCGTATGGCTACACCTTC. It is translated as CASSSPRTLPYGYTF. The rearrangement uses TRBV11-2 and TRBJ1-2, with D perhaps TRBD1 (5 bases). The CDR3 is 15 amino acids. Trimming stripped 4 bases from V and 5 bases from J, with 17 bases between. Germline loops: CDR1 SGHAT, CDR2 FQNNGV.

This clone was observed a single time. The chain employs TRBV11-2 and TRBJ1-2; tentative D call: TRBD1 (5 bases). CDR1 is SGHAT, CDR2 FQNNGV, per germline. V lost 1 base, J lost 4 bases, and 22 bases lay in between. This CDR3 has 18 residues. Here the CDR3 DNA reads TGTGCCAGCAGCTTAGCTGCCCCGACGGGGGACTACCTCTATGGCTACACCTTC. It encodes CASSLAAPTGDYLYGYTF. Looking up the rest from reference TRBV11-2 and TRBJ1-2 gives the full variable domain: EAGVAQSPRYKIIEKRQSVAFWCNPISGHATLYWYQQILGQGPKLLIQFQNNGVVDDSQLPKDRFSAERLKGVDSTLKIQPAKLEDSAVYLCASSLAAPTGDYLYGYTFGSGTRLTVV.

The chain joins TRBV18 to TRBJ2-4; 13 bases map to TRBD2. The germline V gene encodes CDR1 KGHSH and CDR2 LQKENI. The CDR3 totals 16 residues. V lost 0 bases, J lost 9 bases, and 5 bases stayed unmatched. The CDR3 DNA follows: TGTGCCAGCTCACCACCGGGAACTAGCGGGAGGGGCATTCAGTACTTC. This codes for CASSPPGTSGRGIQYF.

The V call is TRBV7-9, the J call TRBJ2-2, with no clear D. The ends were cut back, 1 base at V and 2 bases at J, with 5 bases in the middle. From germline, CDR1 is SEHNR and CDR2 FQNEAQ (reference sequence). The CDR3 has 14 residues. The CDR3 sequence: CASSLGSNTGELFF. DNA for the CDR3: TGTGCCAGCAGCTTAGGCAGTAACACCGGGGAGCTGTTTTTT.

The chain has TRBV19 and TRBJ1-6; tentatively, D is TRBD1 (5 bases). Trimming removed 6 bases from V and 7 bases from J, with 10 bases in between. The CDR3 sequence is 13 residues long. CDR1 and CDR2 (germline): LNHDA, SQIVND (reference sequence). CDR3 sequence (DNA): TGTGCCAGTAGAAACAGGTGGAATTCACCCCTCCACTTT. Protein: CASRNRWNSPLHF.

The CDR3 reads CASSFIGGYIQYF. The CDR3 bases are TGTGCCAGCAGCTTCATAGGGGGTTACATTCAGTACTTC. The V and J genes are TRBV12-3 or TRBV12-4 and TRBJ2-4; D possibly corresponds to TRBD1 (6 bases). The CDR3 loop spans 13 amino acids. The V end was cut by 6 bases, the J end by 8 bases, with 14 bases between.

The rearrangement links TRBV19 to TRBJ2-5; TRBD1 might be the D (6 bases). The CDR3 is 14 residues long. The V end was cut by 4 bases, the J end by 3 bases, with 12 bases between. The germline V gene encodes CDR1 LNHDA and CDR2 SQIVND (reference sequence). CDR3 in amino acids: CASSTNRDKETQYF. The CDR3 DNA reads TGTGCCAGTAGTACGAACAGGGACAAAGAGACCCAGTACTTC.

The chain combines TRBV28 with TRBJ1-1; D possibly corresponds to TRBD1 (5 bases). Germline CDR1 and CDR2: MDHEN and SYDVKM. Trimming removed 6 bases from V and 6 bases from J, with 20 bases in between. The CDR3 sequence is 15 residues long. The CDR3 loop is CASREMGGLRSEAFF. CDR3 bases: TGTGCCAGCAGGGAGATGGGGGGACTGAGGTCTGAAGCTTTCTTT.